This T cell receptor (beta chain) emerged from a study of identical twins. The CDR3 loop spans 15 amino acids. Unmatched junction bases numbered 8, after V lost 5 bases and J lost 5 bases. Germline loops: CDR1 SGHVS, CDR2 FNYEAQ. Points on this clonotype: The antigen remains unidentified.

With template switching, a universal primer site was added, and the cDNA carried unique molecular identifiers. TCRdb fed the 5' RACE reads into MiXCR, producing one record per CDR3 protein. The table has 350,000 or so distinct CDR3 sequences, 12% seen once. Study results and caveats: A partial confounding effect on zero-insertion analyses could come from invariant MAIT and iNKT cells. Beta out-of-frame sequences displayed a weaker excess of sharing between twins.

These data were also reused for a study on yellow fever vaccine responses in identical twins.

The receptor was isolated from a woman under 30 in good health. J is TRBJ2-1 and V is TRBV7-6; 8 nucleotides agree with TRBD2. Sequences were obtained from CD8+ T cells sorted from blood. CDR3 nucleotides: TGTGCCAGCAGCCAGGAGCGGGAGCGCCACAATGAGCAGTTCTTC. Encoded protein: CASSQERERHNEQFF.